Listed here are 3 T cell receptor beta chains from one sample, sequenced in a study of a mutant IDH1 vaccine in newly diagnosed glioma. Time point given: week 47, end of study. Topical imiquimod was applied with each vaccine dose, which held 300 ug of mutant IDH1 20-mer peptide. Repertoires were generated with immunoSEQ multiplex PCR, while TCRdb's copy carries only in-frame clones and drops some. Of 50,000 to 65,000 clones in the sample, roughly four fifths are singletons; the top ten hold 3% to 4%. Their antigen targets remain unknown. This specimen was PBMCs, taken from a glioma patient whose treatment included an IDH1 peptide vaccine. The source of these receptors is a woman in her forties or fifties with glioma.

The V call is TRBV7-6, the J call TRBJ1-5; TRBD1 agrees at 11 bases. The CDR3 loop spans 14 amino acids. Unmatched junction bases numbered 2, after V lost 5 bases and J lost 5 bases. The germline V gene encodes CDR1 SGHVS and CDR2 FNYEAQ. The CDR3 DNA follows: TGTGCCAGCAGCCGGACAGGGGGCGATCAGCCCCAGCATTTT. Protein: CASSRTGGDQPQHF. Filled out from reference TRBV7-6 and TRBJ1-5, the complete variable domain reads GAGVSQSPRYKVTKRGQDVALRCDPISGHVSLYWYRQALGQGPEFLTYFNYEAQQDKSGLPNDRFSAERPEGSISTLTIQRTEQRDSAMYRCASSRTGGDQPQHFGDGTRLSIL.

The J gene is TRBJ1-5, the V gene TRBV18; D is unclear. Deletions cut 3 bases from V and 0 bases from J, with 12 bases between. The germline CDR1 and CDR2 sequences are KGHSH and LQKENI. The CDR3 sequence is 16 residues long. CDR3 in amino acids: CASSPAWWNSNQPQHF. As DNA, the CDR3 is TGTGCCAGCTCACCCGCTTGGTGGAATAGCAATCAGCCCCAGCATTTT. The full variable domain, completed using reference TRBV18 and TRBJ1-5, is NAGVMQNPRHLVRRRGQEARLRCSPMKGHSHVYWYRQLPEEGLKFMVYLQKENIIDESGMPKERFSAEFPKEGPSILRIQQVVRGDSAAYFCASSPAWWNSNQPQHFGDGTRLSIL.

The genes are TRBV6-1 and TRBJ1-5; D not resolved. CDR1 and CDR2 (germline): MNHNS, SASEGT. Trimming removed 6 bases from V and 1 base from J, with 10 bases in between. CDR3 length equals 14 residues. The CDR3 sequence: CASRPAGSNQPQHF. CDR3 DNA sequence: TGTGCCAGCAGACCGGCCGGCAGCAATCAGCCCCAGCATTTT.